This entry lists 18 T cell receptor beta chains sequenced from one sample in a study of a mutant IDH1 vaccine in newly diagnosed glioma. Assay: immunoSEQ multiplex PCR; the TCRdb copy retains only in-frame clones and omits some. There are tens of thousands of clones in the sample; under 90% occur only once, and about 6.3% lies in the top ten. Regarding time point: week 23, last vaccination. Every single dose of the vaccine, 300 ug of mutant IDH1 20-mer peptide, came with topical imiquimod. Their antigens remain unidentified. The input for sequencing was PBMCs, taken from a glioma patient whose treatment included an IDH1 peptide vaccine. Source of these receptors: a man between 35 and 55 years old with glioma.

V gene TRBV7-9 combines with J gene TRBJ1-1, with 7 bases fitting TRBD1. The CDR3 totals 14 residues. The ends lost 6 bases at V and 5 bases at J; junction bases unmatched: 9. From germline, CDR1 is SEHNR and CDR2 FQNEAQ (reference sequence). The CDR3 spells CASSQNTGETEAFF. DNA for the CDR3: TGTGCCAGCAGTCAAAACACAGGGGAGACTGAAGCTTTCTTT.

The chain couples TRBV30 to TRBJ2-5; D is undetermined. Trimming shortened V by 2 bases and J by 1 base, and 11 bases separated the two germline ends. Germline V gene data show CDR1 as GTSNPN and CDR2 as SVGIG (reference sequence). The CDR3 runs to 14 residues. DNA for the CDR3: TGTGCCTGGAGTAGAAGCGTAACCCAAGAGACCCAGTACTTC. Translated: CAWSRSVTQETQYF.

The V gene is TRBV6-6, the J gene TRBJ1-1; D is perhaps TRBD1 (5 bases). The V end was cut by 0 bases, the J end by 0 bases, with 5 bases between. The CDR3 loop spans 14 amino acids. Per the germline V gene, CDR1 is MNHNY and CDR2 is SVGAGI (reference sequence). CDR3 in amino acids: CASSYSGVNTEAFF. CDR3 sequence (DNA): TGTGCCAGCAGTTACTCAGGGGTGAACACTGAAGCTTTCTTT.

The chain recombines TRBV2 with TRBJ1-1; 8 positions match TRBD1. The V gene's germline CDR1 is SNHLY and CDR2 FYNNEI. J gave up 6 bases and V 1 base, and 7 bases lay outside the gene matches. This CDR3 contains 15 residues. The CDR3 region has the DNA TGTGCCAGCAGTGAAGATAGACAGGGGCTCTCTGAAGCTTTCTTT. It encodes CASSEDRQGLSEAFF. Full variable domain (outside the CDR3, taken from reference TRBV2 and TRBJ1-1): EPEVTQTPSHQVTQMGQEVILRCVPISNHLYFYWYRQILGQKVEFLVSFYNNEISEKSEIFDDQFSVERPDGSNFTLKIRSTKLEDSAMYFCASSEDRQGLSEAFFGQGTRLTVV.

The chain couples TRBV6-1 to TRBJ1-6, with 10 bases that match TRBD1. Germline-derived CDR1 and CDR2 are MNHNS and SASEGT. This CDR3 comprises 15 residues. Trimming at V came to 6 bases and at J to 9 bases, leaving 8 bases not matched to a gene. The CDR3: CASSAGTGVVSPLHF. The CDR3 region has the DNA TGTGCCAGCAGCGCCGGGACAGGGGTCGTTTCACCCCTCCACTTT.

This chain links TRBV5-1 with TRBJ2-3; D perhaps matches TRBD1 (5 bases). The CDR3 is 15 residues long. Germline V gives CDR1 SGHRS, CDR2 YFSETQ. V dropped 0 bases and J dropped 6 bases, with 14 bases sitting between them. The CDR3 nucleotides are TGCGCCAGCAGCTTGGGACAGATTAGACCGGATACGCAGTATTTT. Its translation is CASSLGQIRPDTQYF.

The rearrangement links TRBV7-9 to TRBJ2-1; D is ambiguous. Germline CDR1 reads SEHNR; CDR2 reads FQNEAQ (reference sequence). The CDR3 contains 15 residues. The V and J ends lost 3 bases and 5 bases respectively, with 14 bases between them. CDR3 nucleotide sequence: TGTGCCAGCAGCTTGGGGATCGGCAGAAACAATGAGCAGTTCTTC. This gives the protein CASSLGIGRNNEQFF.

This sequence joins TRBV27 and TRBJ1-1; D ambiguous. CDR1 MNHEY and CDR2 SMNVEV come from the germline V gene (reference sequence). V lost 1 base and J lost 8, with 11 bases in between. The CDR3 runs 13 residues. The CDR3 spells CASSLWEGREAFF. The CDR3 bases are TGTGCCAGCAGTTTATGGGAAGGTCGAGAAGCTTTCTTT.

This clone is classed as medium-sized. The rearrangement uses TRBV13 and TRBJ2-5; a possible D gene is TRBD1 (6 bases). This CDR3 region has 14 residues. The germline V and J ends were trimmed by 5 bases and 4 bases, with 14 bases remaining between them. CDR1 and CDR2 from the germline V gene are PRHDT and FYEKMQ (reference sequence). The CDR3 sequence is CASSPQGSAETQYF. The CDR3 DNA follows: TGTGCCAGCAGCCCGCAGGGGAGCGCAGAGACCCAGTACTTC.

This clone was observed a handful of times. This sequence joins TRBV7-2 and TRBJ2-1, with TRBD2 identical over 11 bases. Germline V CDR1 and CDR2: SGHTA, FQGNSA. CDR3 length: 18 residues. Trimming cost V 1 base and J 3 bases; bases outside gene matches: 8. The CDR3 nucleotides read TGTGCCAGCAGCTTAGAGGGGACTAGCGGACGTTACTACAATGAGCAGTTCTTC. Its translation is CASSLEGTSGRYYNEQFF. Together with reference TRBV7-2 and TRBJ2-1, the CDR3 gives the full variable domain: GAGVSQSPSNKVTEKGKDVELRCDPISGHTALYWYRQSLGQGLEFLIYFQGNSAPDKSGLPSDRFSAERTGGSVSTLTIQRTQQEDSAVYLCASSLEGTSGRYYNEQFFGPGTRLTVL.

This chain uses TRBV2 with TRBJ1-5, with 7 bases fitting TRBD1. With 5 bases clipped from V and 4 bases from J, the junction kept 5 bases outside the gene matches. CDR3 length: 14 amino acids. Germline loops: CDR1 SNHLY, CDR2 FYNNEI. CDR3 protein: CASSSRDRNQPQHF. CDR3 coding DNA: TGTGCCAGCAGTAGCCGGGACAGAAATCAGCCCCAGCATTTT.

The chain has TRBV10-1 and TRBJ1-3; weak D call: TRBD1 (5 bases). V was clipped by 7 bases and J by 5 bases, with 18 bases between them. Germline V gene lookup returns CDR1 WNHNN and CDR2 SYGVQD (reference sequence). The CDR3 runs to 15 residues. CDR3 residues: CASIARQGQRNTIYF. CDR3 coding DNA: TGCGCCAGCATCGCGCGCCAGGGCCAGAGAAACACCATATATTTT.

This clone was seen a single time. This sequence joins TRBV6-1 and TRBJ2-2; D gene uncertain. Trimming pared 3 bases from V and 6 bases from J, leaving 8 bases between. CDR3 size: 13 residues. Per germline, CDR1 MNHNS and CDR2 SASEGT. CDR3: CASSESRSGELFF. The CDR3 DNA follows: TGTGCCAGCAGTGAGTCACGTTCCGGGGAGCTGTTTTTT.

This clone was counted a few times. This chain uses TRBV5-6 with TRBJ1-5; a possible D gene is TRBD1 (5 bases). The length of the CDR3 is 14 residues. Trimming removed 1 base from V and 6 bases from J, with 11 bases in between. Germline CDR1 and CDR2: SGHDT and YYEEEE. This CDR3 reads CASSLWQGGQPQHF. The CDR3 DNA follows: TGTGCCAGCAGCTTGTGGCAGGGAGGTCAGCCCCAGCATTTT.

There are a few counts of this clone. The V and J genes are TRBV2 and TRBJ2-7, with 10 bases identical to TRBD1. The germline V gene has CDR1 SNHLY and CDR2 FYNNEI. J lost 4 bases, V lost 5 bases, and 8 bases had no gene match. This CDR3 region has 15 residues. The CDR3 sequence is CASSLGQGVFYEQYF. The CDR3 nucleotides read TGTGCCAGCAGTCTCGGACAGGGGGTTTTTTACGAGCAGTACTTC.

This chain uses TRBV10-2 with TRBJ2-7, with D possibly matching TRBD1 (5 bases). The ends were cut back, 3 bases at V and 5 bases at J, with 11 bases in the middle. Per germline, CDR1 WSHSY and CDR2 SAAADI. This CDR3 spans 13 amino acids. The CDR3 DNA is TGCGCCAGCAGTGAATCCAGGGCCCACGAGCAGTACTTC. Amino acid sequence: CASSESRAHEQYF.

This clone has only a few counts. The rearrangement links TRBV5-1 to TRBJ2-2; 9 bases fit TRBD1. The CDR3 is 14 amino acids. The germline gives CDR1 SGHRS, CDR2 YFSETQ. With 3 bases clipped from V and 5 bases from J, the junction kept 2 bases outside the gene matches. In DNA, the CDR3 is TGCGCCAGCAGCTGGGGACAGGGAACCGGGGAGCTGTTTTTT. This codes for CASSWGQGTGELFF.

The rearrangement joins TRBV4-1 to TRBJ2-1; D is possibly TRBD2 (5 bases). Trimming took off 2 bases at V and 2 bases at J, with 7 bases between the two ends. Germline CDR1 MGHRA, CDR2 YSYEKL. There are 14 residues in the CDR3. The CDR3 sequence: CASSQSGTYNEQFF. The CDR3 DNA reads TGCGCCAGCAGCCAATCCGGGACCTACAATGAGCAGTTCTTC.